Listed here is a single T cell receptor (beta chain). TCRdb redid the calling of the 5' RACE reads with MiXCR, one entry per CDR3 protein. The data show around 57,000 distinct CDR3 sequences, with around 8% seen just once and approximately 9.8% held by the top ten. This sample is part of a study of early T cells in non-severe SARS-CoV-2 infection. In the study overall: Investigators sequenced bulk RNA drawn from unsorted whole blood, and chains remained unpaired.

Germline CDR1 reads SEHNR; CDR2 reads FQNEAQ (reference sequence). The germline V and J ends were trimmed by 4 bases and 3 bases, with 4 bases remaining between them. There are 12 residues in the CDR3. Sequencing input: whole blood. This receptor was taken from an adult who was a healthcare worker with PCR-confirmed SARS-CoV-2 infection or an uninfected control (not recorded which). V gene TRBV7-9 combines with J gene TRBJ2-4, with D unclear. This CDR3 reads CASSSLKNIQYF. The CDR3 coding sequence is TGTGCCAGCAGCTCGCTCAAAAACATTCAGTACTTC.